This TCR beta chain comes out of a study of CD8 T cells in Susac syndrome. The trim removed 1 base at V and 2 bases at J, leaving 10 bases unmatched. This CDR3 is 18 amino acids long. CDR1 is LNHNV and CDR2 is YYDKDF in the germline V gene (reference sequence). Reverse transcription of roughly 0.5 to 1 ug RNA used random hexamers. TCRdb reprocessed the immunoSEQ multiplex PCR reads via MiXCR and lists one record per CDR3 protein. The table records 200,000 or so distinct CDR3 sequences, approximately 95% of them present only once. The rearrangement joins TRBV15 to TRBJ2-5; the match to TRBD2 covers 10 bases. The receptor's source is a human donor with multiple sclerosis. Sequences were obtained from CD4+ T cells from PBMCs. CDR3 sequence: CATSRAFYSGGIQETQYF. The CDR3 DNA sequence: TGTGCCACCAGCAGAGCGTTTTATAGCGGGGGGATTCAAGAGACCCAGTACTTC.